Below, one T cell receptor beta chain is given with its context. Antigen unknown. The data were taken from a study of cytomegalovirus exposure and HLA in healthy donors. Whole-study results and caveats: There were some 150 TCR beta chains listed as cytomegalovirus-associated. Most sequenced TCRs were rare (though some public TCRs occurred in many donors).

Data came from immunoSEQ multiplex PCR; TCRdb stores just in-frame clones and leaves some out. The table records over 45,000 clones, 90% of them present only once. Looked up from germline, CDR1 is SEHNR and CDR2 is FQNEAQ (reference sequence). Germline trimming cut 0 bases from V and 8 bases from J; bases unmatched to any gene: 7. This CDR3 has 16 residues. The donors belonged to the approximately 120-subject validation cohort, separate from the approximately 670-subject first cohort. This sequence joins TRBV7-9 and TRBJ2-1; TRBD2 agrees at 10 bases. The receptor's source is a man younger than 35 in good health and CMV-seronegative. The sequencing sample was made of PBMCs. The chain's CDR3 is CASSLARASGSYEQFF. CDR3 sequence (DNA): TGTGCCAGCAGCTTAGCCCGGGCTAGCGGGAGTTATGAGCAGTTCTTC.